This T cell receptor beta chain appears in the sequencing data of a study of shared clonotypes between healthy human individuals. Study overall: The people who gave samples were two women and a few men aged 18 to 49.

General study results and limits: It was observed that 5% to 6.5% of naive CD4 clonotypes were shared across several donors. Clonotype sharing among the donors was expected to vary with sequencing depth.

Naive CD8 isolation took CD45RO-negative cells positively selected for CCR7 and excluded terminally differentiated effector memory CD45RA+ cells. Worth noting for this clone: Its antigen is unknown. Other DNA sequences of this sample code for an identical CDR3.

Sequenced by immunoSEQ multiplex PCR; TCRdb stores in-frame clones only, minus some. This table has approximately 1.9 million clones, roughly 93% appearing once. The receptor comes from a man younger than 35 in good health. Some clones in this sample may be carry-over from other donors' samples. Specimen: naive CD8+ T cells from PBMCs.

This CDR3 reads CASSLSGGLEQYF. The CDR3 nucleotides are TGTGCCAGCAGTTTATCGGGGGGGCTCGAGCAGTACTTC. The chain joins TRBV27 to TRBJ2-7; D is possibly TRBD2 (7 bases). This CDR3 contains 13 residues. Germline lookup yields CDR1 MNHEY and CDR2 SMNVEV (reference sequence). Deletions cut 0 bases from V and 6 bases from J, with 9 bases between.